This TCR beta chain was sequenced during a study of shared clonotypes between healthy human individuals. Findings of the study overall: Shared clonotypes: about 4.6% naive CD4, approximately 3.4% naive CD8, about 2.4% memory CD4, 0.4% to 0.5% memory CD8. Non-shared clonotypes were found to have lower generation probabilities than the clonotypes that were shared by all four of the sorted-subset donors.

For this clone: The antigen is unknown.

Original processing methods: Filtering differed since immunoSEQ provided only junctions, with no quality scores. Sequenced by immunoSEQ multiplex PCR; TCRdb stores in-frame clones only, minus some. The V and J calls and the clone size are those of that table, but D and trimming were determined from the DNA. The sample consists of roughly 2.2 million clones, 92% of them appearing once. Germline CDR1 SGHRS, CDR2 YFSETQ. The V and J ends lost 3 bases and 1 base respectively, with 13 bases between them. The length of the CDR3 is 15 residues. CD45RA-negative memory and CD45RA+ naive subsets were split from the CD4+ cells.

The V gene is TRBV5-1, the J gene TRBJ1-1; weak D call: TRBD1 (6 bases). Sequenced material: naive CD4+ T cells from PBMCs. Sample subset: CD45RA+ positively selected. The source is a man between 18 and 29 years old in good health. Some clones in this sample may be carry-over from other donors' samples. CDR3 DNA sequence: TGCGCCAGCAGCTGGGCCAGGGGCGGGAACACTGAAGCTTTCTTT. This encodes CASSWARGGNTEAFF.